The 16 T cell receptor beta chains below all came from one sample that was sequenced in a study of PD-1 blockade in classical Hodgkin lymphoma. Generated by immunoSEQ multiplex PCR, the TCRdb table keeps only in-frame clones and is missing some. The sample lists tens of thousands of clones; about 80% were seen once. Time point of the sample: cycle 4 day 1 (C4D1), after less than seven weeks of nivolumab. After autologous stem cell transplantation all patients relapsed, and prior brentuximab vedotin exposure differed between cohorts. This specimen was peripheral blood mononuclear cells (PBMCs), taken before the fourth cycle of nivolumab. The receptors derive from a human donor with classical Hodgkin lymphoma.

The genes are TRBV10-2 and TRBJ2-7; D is perhaps TRBD2 (6 bases). CDR1 is WSHSY and CDR2 is SAAADI in the germline V gene. With 6 bases removed from V and 6 bases from J, the gap between germline ends came to 12 bases. This CDR3 spans 12 amino acids. The CDR3 spells CASSPGSFEQYF. DNA for the CDR3: TGCGCCAGCAGCCCCGGGAGTTTCGAGCAGTACTTC.

The chain joins TRBV6-1 to TRBJ1-4; D call uncertain. The CDR3 extends over 13 amino acids. The V end lost 8 bases, the J end lost 4 bases, and 11 bases lay between the germline ends. Looked up from germline, CDR1 is MNHNS and CDR2 is SASEGT. DNA for the CDR3: TGTGCCAGCTGTGGCAGTATTAATGAAAAACTGTTTTTT. Translated: CASCGSINEKLFF.

The chain combines TRBV4-1 with TRBJ2-5, with TRBD1 identical over 7 bases. V gave up 5 bases and J gave up 1 base; unmatched junction bases: 4. The length of the CDR3 is 14 residues. Germline loops: CDR1 MGHRA, CDR2 YSYEKL. DNA for the CDR3: TGCGCCAGCAGCTACAGGACAGGCCAAGAGACCCAGTACTTC. Its protein product is CASSYRTGQETQYF.

This chain uses TRBV7-2 with TRBJ1-2; the match to TRBD1 covers 8 bases. J gave up 8 bases and V 4 bases, and 15 bases lay outside the gene matches. This CDR3 has 16 amino acids. Germline V lookup: CDR1 SGHTA, CDR2 FQGNSA. Here the CDR3 reads CASSSGRTGSLEGYTF. CDR3 sequence (DNA): TGTGCCAGCAGCTCCGGACGGACAGGGTCTTTGGAGGGCTACACCTTC.

This clone showed up just a few times. The chain combines TRBV28 with TRBJ1-4, with TRBD1 matching over 7 bases. This CDR3 has 14 amino acids. V dropped 4 bases and J dropped 2; count of bases not matched to a gene: 1. CDR1 is MDHEN and CDR2 is SYDVKM in the germline V gene. The CDR3 loop reads CASSWGQTNEKLFF. As DNA, the CDR3 is TGTGCCAGCAGTTGGGGACAGACTAATGAAAAACTGTTTTTT.

This chain links TRBV9 with TRBJ1-2; no clear D. CDR3 length: 14 residues. Germline assignment: CDR1 SGDLS and CDR2 YYNGEE. V lost 0 bases, J lost 3 bases, and 9 bases lay in between. The CDR3 sequence: CASSVAQQYYGYTF. The CDR3, as DNA: TGTGCCAGCAGCGTAGCGCAACAGTACTATGGCTACACCTTC.

The V call is TRBV11-1, the J call TRBJ2-3, with D hard to call. V was trimmed by 5 bases and J by 0 bases, leaving 12 bases between them. CDR1 and CDR2 (germline): SGHAT, FQDESV (reference sequence). This CDR3 region has 15 residues. As DNA, the CDR3 is TGTGCCAGCAGCCGCCTTCGTGGAAGCACAGATACGCAGTATTTT. Protein sequence: CASSRLRGSTDTQYF.

This rearrangement joins TRBV5-5 to TRBJ1-6; D is ambiguous. V lost 0 bases, J lost 10 bases, and 8 bases lay in between. Germline V gene lookup returns CDR1 SGHKS and CDR2 YYEKEE (reference sequence). The CDR3 totals 13 residues. The CDR3 is CASSLEYLSPLHF. Here the CDR3 DNA reads TGTGCCAGCAGCTTGGAATATCTATCACCCCTCCACTTT.

This clone occurred a few times. The chain couples TRBV6-1 to TRBJ2-7; D assignment may be TRBD1 or TRBD2 (5 bases each). The CDR3 is 16 amino acids. Trimming left V 4 bases short and J 5 bases short, with 21 bases between. CDR1 and CDR2 from the germline V gene are MNHNS and SASEGT. The CDR3 loop reads CASSGKGSGFRNEQYF. The CDR3 region has the DNA TGTGCCAGCAGTGGGAAGGGGAGCGGATTCAGGAACGAGCAGTACTTC.

The V gene is TRBV19, the J gene TRBJ2-2; a possible D gene is TRBD1 (6 bases). The V gene lost 2 bases and the J gene lost 4 bases, with 11 bases spanning the gap. There are 15 residues in the CDR3. Per germline, CDR1 LNHDA and CDR2 SQIVND (reference sequence). This CDR3 is CASSIQGPITGELFF. As DNA, the CDR3 is TGTGCCAGTAGTATACAGGGGCCGATCACCGGGGAGCTGTTTTTT.

The J gene is TRBJ1-2, the V gene TRBV18; D perhaps matches TRBD1 (6 bases). CDR3 length equals 15 residues. V shed 3 bases and J shed 5 bases, with 16 bases lying between them. Looked up from germline, CDR1 is KGHSH and CDR2 is LQKENI. This CDR3 is CASSPLAGVGYGYTF. The CDR3 coding sequence is TGTGCCAGCTCACCGTTAGCAGGGGTAGGATATGGCTACACCTTC. Drawing the rest from reference TRBV18 and TRBJ1-2, the complete variable domain is NAGVMQNPRHLVRRRGQEARLRCSPMKGHSHVYWYRQLPEEGLKFMVYLQKENIIDESGMPKERFSAEFPKEGPSILRIQQVVRGDSAAYFCASSPLAGVGYGYTFGSGTRLTVV.

This chain uses TRBV2 with TRBJ2-7, with a weak D call TRBD1 (5 bases). Germline V lookup: CDR1 SNHLY, CDR2 FYNNEI. Trimming cost V 5 bases and J 5 bases, with 13 bases left between them. The CDR3 length is 13 residues. CDR3 protein: CASSRQGLNEQYF. The CDR3 DNA reads TGTGCCAGCAGTCGGCAGGGTCTCAACGAGCAGTACTTC.

The rearrangement links TRBV19 to TRBJ1-2; D might be TRBD1 (5 bases). This CDR3 spans 15 amino acids. The ends were cut back, 1 base at V and 4 bases at J, with 13 bases in the middle. CDR1 LNHDA and CDR2 SQIVND come from the germline V gene (reference sequence). The CDR3, as DNA: TGTGCCAGTAGTATAGGGTTGCAGGGTGCCTATGGCTACACCTTC. This encodes CASSIGLQGAYGYTF.

The V call is TRBV11-2, the J call TRBJ2-2, with 8 bases lining up with TRBD1. Germline CDR1 is SGHAT and CDR2 is FQNNGV. V was clipped by 2 bases and J by 6 bases; unmatched bases: 14. The CDR3 is 18 residues long. As DNA, the CDR3 is TGTGCCAGCAGCTTACCTTATAGGACAGGGAACAAGGCCGGGGAGCTGTTTTTT. This encodes CASSLPYRTGNKAGELFF. Full variable domain (outside the CDR3, taken from reference TRBV11-2 and TRBJ2-2): EAGVAQSPRYKIIEKRQSVAFWCNPISGHATLYWYQQILGQGPKLLIQFQNNGVVDDSQLPKDRFSAERLKGVDSTLKIQPAKLEDSAVYLCASSLPYRTGNKAGELFFGEGSRLTVL.

The table lists this clone with a count of one. The chain couples TRBV10-1 to TRBJ1-4; a weak D match, TRBD1 (6 bases). V lost 0 bases and J 6 bases, leaving 17 bases between the germline ends. Germline V gives CDR1 WNHNN, CDR2 SYGVQD (reference sequence). This CDR3 spans 17 amino acids. The CDR3 here is CASSESVRGFKDEKLFF. Here the CDR3 DNA reads TGCGCCAGCAGTGAGTCAGTCAGGGGATTTAAGGATGAAAAACTGTTTTTT.

The rearrangement joins TRBV5-8 to TRBJ1-3; no firm D call. The CDR3 sequence is 15 residues long. V lost 0 bases to trimming and J lost 0 bases, with 7 bases between them. Germline loops: CDR1 SGHTS, CDR2 YDEGEE. CDR3 protein: CASSLATSSGNTIYF. As DNA, the CDR3 is TGTGCCAGCAGCTTGGCCACTAGCTCTGGAAACACCATATATTTT.